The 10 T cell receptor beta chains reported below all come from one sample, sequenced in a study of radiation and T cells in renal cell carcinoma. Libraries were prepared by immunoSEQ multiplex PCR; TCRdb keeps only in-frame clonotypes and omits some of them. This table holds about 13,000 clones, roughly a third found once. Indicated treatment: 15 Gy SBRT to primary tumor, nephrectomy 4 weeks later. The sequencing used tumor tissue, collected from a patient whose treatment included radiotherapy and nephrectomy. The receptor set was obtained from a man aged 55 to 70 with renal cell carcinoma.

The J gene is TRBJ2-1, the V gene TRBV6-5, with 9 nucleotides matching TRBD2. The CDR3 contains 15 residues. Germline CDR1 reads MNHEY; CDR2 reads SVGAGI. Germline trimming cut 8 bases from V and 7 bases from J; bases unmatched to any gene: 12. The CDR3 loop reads CASALFSGSKNEQFF. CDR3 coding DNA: TGTGCCAGCGCTTTGTTTAGCGGGAGTAAGAATGAGCAGTTCTTC.

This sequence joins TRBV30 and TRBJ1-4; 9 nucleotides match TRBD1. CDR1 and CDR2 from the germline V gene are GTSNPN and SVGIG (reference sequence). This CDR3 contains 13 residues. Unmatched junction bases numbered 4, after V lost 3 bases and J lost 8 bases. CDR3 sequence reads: CAWSGTGKEKLFF. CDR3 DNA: TGTGCCTGGAGCGGGACAGGGAAGGAAAAACTGTTTTTT.

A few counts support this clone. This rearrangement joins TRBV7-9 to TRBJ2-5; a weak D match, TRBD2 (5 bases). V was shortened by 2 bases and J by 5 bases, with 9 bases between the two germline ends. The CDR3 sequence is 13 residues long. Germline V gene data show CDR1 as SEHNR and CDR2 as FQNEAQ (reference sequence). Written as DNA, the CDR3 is TGTGCCAGCAGCTTACGGGGTGGCGAGACCCAGTACTTC. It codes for CASSLRGGETQYF. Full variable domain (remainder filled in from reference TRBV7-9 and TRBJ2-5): DTGVSQNPRHKITKRGQNVTFRCDPISEHNRLYWYRQTLGQGPEFLTYFQNEAQLEKSRLLSDRFSAERPKGSFSTLEIQRTEQGDSAMYLCASSLRGGETQYFGPGTRLLVL.

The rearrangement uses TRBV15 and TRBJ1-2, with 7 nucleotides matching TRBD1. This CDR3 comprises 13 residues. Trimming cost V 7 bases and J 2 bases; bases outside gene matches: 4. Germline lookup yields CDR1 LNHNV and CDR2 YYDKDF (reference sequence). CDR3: CATTKDRNYGYTF. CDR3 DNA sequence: TGTGCCACCACCAAGGACAGGAACTATGGCTACACCTTC. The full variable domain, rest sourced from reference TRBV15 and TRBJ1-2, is DAMVIQNPRYQVTQFGKPVTLSCSQTLNHNVMYWYQQKSSQAPKLLFHYYDKDFNNEADTPDNFQSRRPNTSFCFLDIRSPGLGDTAMYLCATTKDRNYGYTFGSGTRLTVV.

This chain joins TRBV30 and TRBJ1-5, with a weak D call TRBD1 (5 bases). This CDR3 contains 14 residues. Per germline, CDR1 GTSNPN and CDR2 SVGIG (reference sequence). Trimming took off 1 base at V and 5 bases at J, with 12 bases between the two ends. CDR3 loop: CAWSGGGVYQPQHF. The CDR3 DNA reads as TGTGCCTGGAGTGGGGGGGGAGTTTATCAGCCCCAGCATTTT. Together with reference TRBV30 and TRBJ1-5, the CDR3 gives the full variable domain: SQTIHQWPATLVQPVGSPLSLECTVEGTSNPNLYWYRQAAGRGLQLLFYSVGIGQISSEVPQNLSASRPQDRQFILSSKKLLLSDSGFYLCAWSGGGVYQPQHFGDGTRLSIL.

In DNA form, the CDR3 reads TGCGCCAGCAGCCAAGACTGTCTGGGGGGCTGGGGCAATCAGCCCCAGCATTTT. The encoded protein is CASSQDCLGGWGNQPQHF. The rearrangement links TRBV4-3 to TRBJ1-5; a weak D match, TRBD1 (6 bases). The germline V gene has CDR1 LGHNA and CDR2 YSLEER. Between the trimmed V and J ends, which lost 0 bases and 2 bases, there was a span of 17 bases. The CDR3 contains 18 residues.

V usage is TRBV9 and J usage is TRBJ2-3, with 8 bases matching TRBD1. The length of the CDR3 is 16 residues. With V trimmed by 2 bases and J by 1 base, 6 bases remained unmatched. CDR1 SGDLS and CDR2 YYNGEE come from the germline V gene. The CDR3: CASSVLMGQGTDTQYF. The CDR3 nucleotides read TGTGCCAGCAGCGTGTTGATGGGACAGGGCACAGATACGCAGTATTTT. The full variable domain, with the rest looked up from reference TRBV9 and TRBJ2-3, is DSGVTQTPKHLITATGQRVTLRCSPRSGDLSVYWYQQSLDQGLQFLIQYYNGEERAKGNILERFSAQQFPDLHSELNLSSLELGDSALYFCASSVLMGQGTDTQYFGPGTRLTVL.

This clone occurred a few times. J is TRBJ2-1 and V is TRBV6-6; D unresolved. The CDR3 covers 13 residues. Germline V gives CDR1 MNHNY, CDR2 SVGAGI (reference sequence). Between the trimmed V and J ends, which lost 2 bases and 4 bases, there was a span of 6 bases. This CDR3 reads CASSYGLYNEQFF. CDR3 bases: TGTGCCAGCAGTTACGGGCTTTACAATGAGCAGTTCTTC.

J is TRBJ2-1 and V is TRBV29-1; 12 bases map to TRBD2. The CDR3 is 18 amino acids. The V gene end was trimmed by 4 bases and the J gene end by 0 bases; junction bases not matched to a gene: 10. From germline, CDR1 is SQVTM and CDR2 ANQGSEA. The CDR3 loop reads CSVVLSLAGGSSYNEQFF. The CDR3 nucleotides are TGCAGCGTTGTTTTAAGTCTAGCGGGGGGGAGCTCCTACAATGAGCAGTTCTTC.

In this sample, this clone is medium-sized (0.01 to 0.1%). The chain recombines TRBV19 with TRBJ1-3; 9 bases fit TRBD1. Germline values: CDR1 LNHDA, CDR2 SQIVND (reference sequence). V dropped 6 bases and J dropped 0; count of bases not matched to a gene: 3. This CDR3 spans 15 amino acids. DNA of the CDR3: TGTGCCAGTAGCCGGGACAGGGACTCTGGAAACACCATATATTTT. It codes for CASSRDRDSGNTIYF.